Shown below are 22 T cell receptor beta chains from a single sample sequenced in a study of cytomegalovirus exposure and HLA in healthy donors. The PCR ran on 60 Vbeta and 13 Jbeta primers. Generated by immunoSEQ multiplex PCR, the TCRdb table keeps only in-frame clones and is missing some. The repertoire holds around 180,000 clones, with about four fifths as singletons. The sample was PBMCs. The source of these receptors is a man aged 18 to 30 in good health and CMV-seronegative.

The chain employs TRBV9 and TRBJ1-2, with D perhaps matching TRBD1 (5 bases). V lost 3 bases and J lost 5, with 20 bases in between. Germline assignment: CDR1 SGDLS and CDR2 YYNGEE. CDR3 length: 16 amino acids. The CDR3 region is CASSADSTGFGYGYTF. The CDR3 DNA reads TGTGCCAGCAGCGCAGACAGTACAGGTTTCGGATATGGCTACACCTTC.

The V and J genes are TRBV9 and TRBJ2-7; possible D gene TRBD1, 6 bases. V was shortened by 3 bases and J by 4 bases, with 14 bases between the two germline ends. The length of the CDR3 is 14 residues. Germline lookup yields CDR1 SGDLS and CDR2 YYNGEE. CDR3 coding DNA: TGTGCCAGCAGCGCTACCGGGACATTTTACGAGCAGTACTTC. As protein: CASSATGTFYEQYF.

The chain combines TRBV9 with TRBJ2-2, with 12 nucleotides matching TRBD1. J gave up 4 bases and V 0 bases, and 13 bases lay outside the gene matches. The CDR3 contains 20 residues. Germline V CDR1 and CDR2: SGDLS, YYNGEE. CDR3 DNA sequence: TGTGCCAGCAGCGTAGTTCCATTCGGGACAGGGGGCCACGGCACCGGGGAGCTGTTTTTT. Its protein product is CASSVVPFGTGGHGTGELFF. The whole variable domain, remainder taken from reference TRBV9 and TRBJ2-2, is DSGVTQTPKHLITATGQRVTLRCSPRSGDLSVYWYQQSLDQGLQFLIQYYNGEERAKGNILERFSAQQFPDLHSELNLSSLELGDSALYFCASSVVPFGTGGHGTGELFFGEGSRLTVL.

V and J are TRBV11-2 and TRBJ2-7; D gene unclear. The CDR3 covers 15 residues. V dropped 1 base and J dropped 3 bases, with 13 bases sitting between them. CDR1 SGHAT and CDR2 FQNNGV come from the germline V gene. The CDR3, as DNA: TGTGCCAGCAGCTTAGTAGGCCAGGCACTCTACGAGCAGTACTTC. This translates into CASSLVGQALYEQYF.

This chain links TRBV15 with TRBJ2-7; weak D call: TRBD1 (7 bases). CDR1 is LNHNV, CDR2 YYDKDF, per germline (reference sequence). CDR3 length equals 15 residues. The V end was cut by 1 base, the J end by 6 bases, with 16 bases between. CDR3 nucleotide sequence: TGTGCCACCAGCAGAGGGAGGGGGCGCGCCGCCGAGCAGTACTTC. Translating it yields CATSRGRGRAAEQYF.

This clone was counted only a few times. The V gene is TRBV9, the J gene TRBJ2-1; TRBD2 agrees at 8 bases. CDR1 and CDR2 from the germline V gene are SGDLS and YYNGEE. The CDR3 sequence is 12 residues long. V was clipped by 4 bases and J by 14 bases; unmatched bases: 8. CDR3 nucleotides: TGTGCCAGCAGCACCCGGGAGGGGTTAAAGTTCTTC. As protein: CASSTREGLKFF.

The chain uses TRBV19 and TRBJ1-4; D is undetermined. Germline CDR1 and CDR2: LNHDA and SQIVND (reference sequence). The length of the CDR3 is 15 residues. V lost 5 bases, J lost 6 bases, and 16 bases lay in between. The DNA for the CDR3 is TGTGCCAGTAGTGTCTCCAGGCTGTGGGATGAAAAACTGTTTTTT. It codes for CASSVSRLWDEKLFF.

This rearrangement joins TRBV7-9 to TRBJ1-2, with D maybe TRBD1 (6 bases). Germline V gene lookup returns CDR1 SEHNR and CDR2 FQNEAQ (reference sequence). V shed 5 bases and J shed 8 bases, with 24 bases lying between them. This CDR3 has 16 amino acids. The CDR3 bases are TGTGCCAGCAGCCCATTAAAGGACCAGGGGAACGAAGGCTACACCTTC. It codes for CASSPLKDQGNEGYTF.

Only one count was recorded for this clone. The gene calls are TRBV5-1 and TRBJ1-2; tentatively, D is TRBD1 (5 bases). The germline V and J ends were trimmed by 3 bases and 8 bases, with 17 bases remaining between them. The CDR3 covers 14 residues. CDR1 and CDR2 (germline): SGHRS, YFSETQ. DNA for the CDR3: TGCGCCAGCAGCTACGCAGGGAGGGGAGAGGGCTACACCTTC. Amino acid sequence: CASSYAGRGEGYTF.

This chain links TRBV10-1 with TRBJ2-3; tentative D call: TRBD2 (6 bases). This CDR3 contains 19 residues. CDR1 WNHNN and CDR2 SYGVQD come from the germline V gene (reference sequence). Deletions cut 7 bases from V and 0 bases from J, with 26 bases between. In DNA, the CDR3 is TGCGCCAGCATAAGGGCAGGGAAACGCCCGGGACTTAGCACAGATACGCAGTATTTT. It is translated as CASIRAGKRPGLSTDTQYF.

This rearrangement joins TRBV10-1 to TRBJ2-7; 7 bases agree with TRBD2. Losses at the gene ends were 3 bases for V and 5 bases for J; bases not matched to a gene: 13. Germline V lookup: CDR1 WNHNN, CDR2 SYGVQD (reference sequence). The CDR3 is 16 amino acids. The CDR3 nucleotides read TGCGCCAGCAGTGACCCTCGGGGTAGCGGGCTCGACGAGCAGTACTTC. Protein: CASSDPRGSGLDEQYF.

The chain carries TRBV9 and TRBJ1-1; the D gene is possibly TRBD1 (6 bases). CDR3 length: 15 amino acids. Germline values: CDR1 SGDLS, CDR2 YYNGEE. Trimming shortened V by 3 bases and J by 1 base, and 13 bases separated the two germline ends. Written as DNA, the CDR3 is TGTGCCAGCAGCGGGGCAGGGGTAGAGAACACTGAAGCTTTCTTT. Translation gives CASSGAGVENTEAFF. Complete variable domain (other parts from reference TRBV9 and TRBJ1-1): DSGVTQTPKHLITATGQRVTLRCSPRSGDLSVYWYQQSLDQGLQFLIQYYNGEERAKGNILERFSAQQFPDLHSELNLSSLELGDSALYFCASSGAGVENTEAFFGQGTRLTVV.

The J gene is TRBJ2-1, the V gene TRBV10-2, with 10 bases that match TRBD2. J was trimmed by 8 bases and V by 5 bases; bases with no gene match: 6. Germline assignment: CDR1 WSHSY and CDR2 SAAADI. This CDR3 contains 14 residues. This CDR3 is CASSRAGGLYEQFF. The CDR3 region has the DNA TGCGCCAGCAGTCGAGCGGGGGGGCTTTATGAGCAGTTCTTC.

This clone was detected only once. The chain has TRBV5-1 and TRBJ1-1, with D perhaps TRBD1 (5 bases). The CDR3 length is 15 residues. Trimming stripped 4 bases from V and 1 base from J, with 14 bases between. CDR1 SGHRS and CDR2 YFSETQ come from the germline V gene. CDR3 DNA: TGCGCCAGCAGCCCTTTCGGGCAGGGGAACACTGAAGCTTTCTTT. Its translation: CASSPFGQGNTEAFF.

The chain recombines TRBV10-3 with TRBJ1-2; a weak D match, TRBD1 (6 bases). V lost 3 bases to trimming and J lost 8 bases, with 13 bases between them. Germline V gene data show CDR1 as ENHRY and CDR2 as SYGVKD. This CDR3 is 13 amino acids long. CDR3 in DNA: TGTGCCATCAGTGACGAGGGGGTTGCGGGCTACACCTTC. Residues: CAISDEGVAGYTF.

The count of this clone is one. V and J are TRBV4-1 and TRBJ2-5, with TRBD1 as a possible D gene (5 bases). V was shortened by 0 bases and J by 5 bases, with 10 bases between the two germline ends. Germline CDR1 MGHRA, CDR2 YSYEKL. The CDR3 is 14 amino acids. The CDR3 sequence is CASSQEAGWETQYF. In DNA, the CDR3 is TGCGCCAGCAGCCAAGAAGCAGGGTGGGAGACCCAGTACTTC.

The chain recombines TRBV25-1 with TRBJ2-7; 7 bases align to TRBD1. Germline-derived CDR1 and CDR2 are MGHDK and SYGVNS. V dropped 6 bases and J dropped 2; count of bases not matched to a gene: 4. There are 13 residues in the CDR3. CDR3 residues: CASRQQGTYEQYF. CDR3 sequence (DNA): TGTGCCAGCAGACAACAGGGGACCTACGAGCAGTACTTC.

This CDR3 is CASSLGSGSYNEQFF. CDR3 in DNA: TGCGCCAGCAGCCTGGGTAGCGGCTCCTACAATGAGCAGTTCTTC. The chain joins TRBV4-3 to TRBJ2-1, with D tentatively TRBD2 (6 bases). The CDR3 runs to 15 residues. CDR1 and CDR2 (germline): LGHNA, YSLEER. V was clipped by 4 bases and J by 0 bases, with 10 bases between them.

The V call is TRBV28, the J call TRBJ1-1, with D unresolved. The CDR3 has 16 residues. Trimming pared 5 bases from V and 1 base from J, leaving 17 bases between. The germline gives CDR1 MDHEN, CDR2 SYDVKM. The CDR3: CASSPPLQTPNTEAFF. The CDR3 DNA reads TGTGCCAGCAGTCCACCCCTACAGACACCGAACACTGAAGCTTTCTTT.

The chain couples TRBV5-1 to TRBJ2-3; tentative D call: TRBD1 (5 bases). V lost 4 bases and J lost 0, with 21 bases in between. In germline, CDR1 is SGHRS, CDR2 YFSETQ. The CDR3 covers 18 residues. CDR3 nucleotides: TGCGCCAGCAGCGGTAATCGGCGACAGACCTATAGCACAGATACGCAGTATTTT. Its translation is CASSGNRRQTYSTDTQYF.

The genes are TRBV19 and TRBJ1-1, with 8 bases matching TRBD1. Trimming at V came to 10 bases and at J to 4 bases, leaving 14 bases not matched to a gene. Germline CDR1 LNHDA, CDR2 SQIVND (reference sequence). The CDR3 totals 15 residues. CDR3 loop: CATCDRGELVTEAFF. CDR3 DNA sequence: TGTGCCACCTGCGACAGGGGTGAGTTAGTCACTGAAGCTTTCTTT.

The V call is TRBV5-8, the J call TRBJ1-2; D perhaps matches TRBD1 (6 bases). V was clipped by 2 bases and J by 8 bases, with 19 bases between them. The germline V gene encodes CDR1 SGHTS and CDR2 YDEGEE. CDR3 length equals 15 residues. Here the CDR3 DNA reads TGTGCCAGCAGCTTCGATCTCCGCCAGGGGAGAGGCTACACCTTC. It specifies CASSFDLRQGRGYTF.